This T cell receptor beta chain came from a study of OX40 agonist ivuxolimab in advanced cancers. On the study more broadly: Patients received the agonistic anti-OX40 (CD134) antibody ivuxolimab. Three patients had partial responses: one hepatocellular carcinoma, two cutaneous melanoma.

Libraries were prepared by immunoSEQ multiplex PCR; TCRdb keeps only in-frame clonotypes and omits some of them. The sample holds tens of thousands of clones, 84% seen once. The J segment lost 1 base and the V segment lost 7 bases, leaving 6 bases of the junction unmatched. CDR3 size: 13 residues. CDR1 and CDR2 from the germline V gene are SQVTM and ANQGSEA. The sample in question was CD4+ or CD8+ T cells sorted from blood, obtained in a trial of the OX40 agonist ivuxolimab. This receptor was obtained from an adult with an advanced solid tumor such as melanoma, head and neck, liver or kidney cancer. V and J are TRBV29-1 and TRBJ1-1; 7 positions agree with TRBD1. Here the CDR3 reads CSAKQGKNTEAFF. The CDR3 bases are TGCAGCGCCAAACAGGGGAAGAACACTGAAGCTTTCTTT.